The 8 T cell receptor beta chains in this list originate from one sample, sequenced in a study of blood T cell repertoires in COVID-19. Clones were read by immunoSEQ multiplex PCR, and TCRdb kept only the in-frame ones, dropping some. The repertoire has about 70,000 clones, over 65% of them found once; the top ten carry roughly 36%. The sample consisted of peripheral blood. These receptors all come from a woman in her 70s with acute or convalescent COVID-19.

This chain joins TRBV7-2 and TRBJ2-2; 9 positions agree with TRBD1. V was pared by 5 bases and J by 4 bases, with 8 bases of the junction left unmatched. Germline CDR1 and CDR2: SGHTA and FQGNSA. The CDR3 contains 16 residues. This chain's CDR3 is CASSTDLGQGTGELFF. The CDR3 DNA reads TGTGCCAGCAGCACCGACTTGGGACAGGGCACCGGGGAGCTGTTTTTT. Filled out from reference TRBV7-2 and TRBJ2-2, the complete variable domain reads GAGVSQSPSNKVTEKGKDVELRCDPISGHTALYWYRQSLGQGLEFLIYFQGNSAPDKSGLPSDRFSAERTGGSVSTLTIQRTQQEDSAVYLCASSTDLGQGTGELFFGEGSRLTVL.

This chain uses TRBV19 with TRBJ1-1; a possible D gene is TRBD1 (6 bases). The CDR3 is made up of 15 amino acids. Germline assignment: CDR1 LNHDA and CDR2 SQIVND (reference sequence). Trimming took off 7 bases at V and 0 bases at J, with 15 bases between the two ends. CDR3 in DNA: TGTGCCAGTAAATCATATGGGGGCATGAACACTGAAGCTTTCTTT. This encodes CASKSYGGMNTEAFF. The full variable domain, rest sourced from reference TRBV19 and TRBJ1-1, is DGGITQSPKYLFRKEGQNVTLSCEQNLNHDAMYWYRQDPGQGLRLIYYSQIVNDFQKGDIAEGYSVSREKKESFPLTVTSAQKNPTAFYLCASKSYGGMNTEAFFGQGTRLTVV.

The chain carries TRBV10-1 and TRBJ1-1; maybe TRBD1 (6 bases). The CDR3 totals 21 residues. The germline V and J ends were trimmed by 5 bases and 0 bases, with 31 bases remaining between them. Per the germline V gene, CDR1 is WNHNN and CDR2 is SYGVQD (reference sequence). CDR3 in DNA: TGCGCCAGCAGTAGACATGTCATGGCAGGGGATCGTCCTGTCCTGAACACTGAAGCTTTCTTT. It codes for CASSRHVMAGDRPVLNTEAFF.

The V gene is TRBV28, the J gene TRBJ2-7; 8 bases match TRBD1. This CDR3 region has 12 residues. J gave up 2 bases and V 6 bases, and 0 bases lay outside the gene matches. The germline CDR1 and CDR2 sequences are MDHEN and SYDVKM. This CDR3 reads CASRGQAYEQYF. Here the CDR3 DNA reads TGTGCCAGCAGGGGACAGGCCTACGAGCAGTACTTC.

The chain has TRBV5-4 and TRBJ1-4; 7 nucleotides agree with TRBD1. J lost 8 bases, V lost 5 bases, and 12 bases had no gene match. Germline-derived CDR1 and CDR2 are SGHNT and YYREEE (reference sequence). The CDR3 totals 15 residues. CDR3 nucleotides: TGTGCCAGCAGTAAAGAGGGGGCCTCAGGGGAAAAACTGTTTTTT. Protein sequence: CASSKEGASGEKLFF.

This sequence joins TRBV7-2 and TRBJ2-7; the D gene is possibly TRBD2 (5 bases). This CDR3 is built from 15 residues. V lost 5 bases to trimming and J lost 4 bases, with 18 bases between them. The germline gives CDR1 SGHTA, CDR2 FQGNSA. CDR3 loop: CASSPGTGLEYEQYF. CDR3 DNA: TGTGCCAGCAGCCCAGGTACTGGACTTGAATACGAGCAGTACTTC. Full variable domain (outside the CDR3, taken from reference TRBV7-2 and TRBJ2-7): GAGVSQSPSNKVTEKGKDVELRCDPISGHTALYWYRQSLGQGLEFLIYFQGNSAPDKSGLPSDRFSAERTGGSVSTLTIQRTQQEDSAVYLCASSPGTGLEYEQYFGPGTRLTVT.

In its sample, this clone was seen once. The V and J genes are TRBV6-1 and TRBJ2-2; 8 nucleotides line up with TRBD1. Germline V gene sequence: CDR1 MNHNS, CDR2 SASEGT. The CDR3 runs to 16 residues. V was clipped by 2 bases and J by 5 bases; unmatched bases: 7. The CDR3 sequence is CASSELTGGWTGELFF. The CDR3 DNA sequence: TGTGCCAGCAGTGAACTTACAGGGGGTTGGACCGGGGAGCTGTTTTTT.

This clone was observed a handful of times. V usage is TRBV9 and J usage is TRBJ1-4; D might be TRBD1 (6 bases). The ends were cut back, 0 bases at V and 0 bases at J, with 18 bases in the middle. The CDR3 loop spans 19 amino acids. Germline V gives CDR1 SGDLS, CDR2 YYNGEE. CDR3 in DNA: TGTGCCAGCAGCGTAGGGCCGGGGGGGGCGGAGGCAACTAATGAAAAACTGTTTTTT. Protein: CASSVGPGGAEATNEKLFF.